This TCR beta chain comes out of a study of human thymus T cells. Study-wide findings and caveats: There appeared to be biased usage of V and J genes in thymic and blood repertoires.

The CDR3 spans 13 residues. Germline values: CDR1 MGHDK, CDR2 SYGVNS. V lost 4 bases and J lost 8, with 14 bases in between. Healthy Finnish infants undergoing corrective surgery for congenital heart defects were used as donors. During surgery, about 0.45-1 mL peripheral blood was drawn from four of eight donors. Assay used: immunoSEQ multiplex PCR; TCRdb lists only in-frame clones, some missing. In the table there are over 35,000 clones, approximately 95% of which are singletons. On this clone itself: The target antigen is unknown.

The sequence derives from a boy younger than two with a congenital heart defect but otherwise immunologically healthy. The chain uses TRBV25-1 and TRBJ1-2; D is unclear. Sequencing was done on a sample of blood. CDR3 sequence: CASSGPRRAGYTF. CDR3 sequence (DNA): TGTGCCAGCAGTGGACCCCGACGGGCGGGCTACACCTTC.